This T cell receptor beta chain was sequenced for a study of blood T cell repertoires in COVID-19. Study-wide context: Acute and convalescent COVID-19 samples came from the United States, Italy and Spain. Nucleic acid was either cDNA or gDNA, and it came from T cells, B-cell-depleted T cells, or PBMCs.

This clone was seen a single time. In the authors' workflow: Nucleated cell counts were estimated from reference gene primer amplification. Method: immunoSEQ multiplex PCR; TCRdb's copy keeps in-frame clones and lacks some. Clone size and V and J calls were adopted from that table, with D and trimming inferred from the DNA. In the table there are approximately 170,000 clones, over 65% of which are singletons. This receptor was taken from a woman of 80 years or more with acute or convalescent COVID-19. What was sequenced was peripheral blood.

The CDR3 region is CASSLWGGDTEAFF. In nucleotides, the CDR3 is TGCGCCAGCAGCTTGTGGGGGGGAGACACTGAAGCTTTCTTT. V and J are TRBV5-1 and TRBJ1-1, with a weak D call TRBD1 (5 bases). The CDR3 consists of 14 residues. Trimming removed 1 base from V and 3 bases from J, with 10 bases in between. Germline V lookup: CDR1 SGHRS, CDR2 YFSETQ.